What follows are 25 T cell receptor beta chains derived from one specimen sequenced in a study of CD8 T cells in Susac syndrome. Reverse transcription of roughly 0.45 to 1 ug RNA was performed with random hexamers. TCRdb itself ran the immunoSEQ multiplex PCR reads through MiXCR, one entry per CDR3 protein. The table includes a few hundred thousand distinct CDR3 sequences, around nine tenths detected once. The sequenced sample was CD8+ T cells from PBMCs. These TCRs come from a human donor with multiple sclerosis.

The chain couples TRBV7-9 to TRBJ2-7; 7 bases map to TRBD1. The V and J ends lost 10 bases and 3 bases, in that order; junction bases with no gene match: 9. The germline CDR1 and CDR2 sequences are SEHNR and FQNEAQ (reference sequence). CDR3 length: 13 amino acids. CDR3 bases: TGTGCCACCTCCCGGGACAGCTACTACGAGCAGTACTTC. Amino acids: CATSRDSYYEQYF.

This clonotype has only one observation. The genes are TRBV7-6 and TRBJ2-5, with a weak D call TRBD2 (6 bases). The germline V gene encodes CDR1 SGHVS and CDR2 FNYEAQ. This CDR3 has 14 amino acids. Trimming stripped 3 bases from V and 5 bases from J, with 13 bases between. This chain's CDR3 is CASSFMQGGETQYF. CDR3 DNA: TGTGCCAGCAGCTTCATGCAGGGAGGCGAGACCCAGTACTTC. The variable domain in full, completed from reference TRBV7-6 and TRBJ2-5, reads GAGVSQSPRYKVTKRGQDVALRCDPISGHVSLYWYRQALGQGPEFLTYFNYEAQQDKSGLPNDRFSAERPEGSISTLTIQRTEQRDSAMYRCASSFMQGGETQYFGPGTRLLVL.

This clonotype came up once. The CDR3 protein is CASSLLPPAGGVGELFF. The DNA of the CDR3 is TGTGCCAGCAGCTTGTTGCCGCCAGCGGGAGGAGTCGGGGAGCTGTTTTTT. The chain uses TRBV5-4 and TRBJ2-2; 9 bases fit TRBD2. Germline CDR1 reads SGHNT; CDR2 reads YYREEE (reference sequence). The CDR3 length is 17 residues. The ends lost 1 base at V and 7 bases at J; junction bases unmatched: 11.

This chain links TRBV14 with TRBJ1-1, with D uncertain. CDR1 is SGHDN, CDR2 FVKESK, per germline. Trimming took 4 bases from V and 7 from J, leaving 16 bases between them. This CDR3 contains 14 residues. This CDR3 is CASSPSAPPNEAFF. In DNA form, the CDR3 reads TGTGCCAGCAGCCCCTCCGCCCCACCAAATGAAGCTTTCTTT. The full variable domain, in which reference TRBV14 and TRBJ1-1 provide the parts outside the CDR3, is EAGVTQFPSHSVIEKGQTVTLRCDPISGHDNLYWYRRVMGKEIKFLLHFVKESKQDESGMPNNRFLAERTGGTYSTLKVQPAELEDSGVYFCASSPSAPPNEAFFGQGTRLTVV.

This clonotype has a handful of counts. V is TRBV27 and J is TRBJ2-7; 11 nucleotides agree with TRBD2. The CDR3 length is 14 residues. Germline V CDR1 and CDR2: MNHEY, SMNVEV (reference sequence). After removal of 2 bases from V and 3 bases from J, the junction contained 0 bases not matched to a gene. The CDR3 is CASSLGTSGYEQYF. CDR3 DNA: TGTGCCAGCAGTTTAGGGACTAGCGGCTACGAGCAGTACTTC.

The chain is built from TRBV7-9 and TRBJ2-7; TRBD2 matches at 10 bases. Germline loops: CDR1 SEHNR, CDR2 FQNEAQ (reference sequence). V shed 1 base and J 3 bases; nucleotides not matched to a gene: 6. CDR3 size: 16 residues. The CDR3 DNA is TGTGCCAGCAGCTTAGTCCTAGCGGGAGAACGCTACGAGCAGTACTTC. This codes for CASSLVLAGERYEQYF.

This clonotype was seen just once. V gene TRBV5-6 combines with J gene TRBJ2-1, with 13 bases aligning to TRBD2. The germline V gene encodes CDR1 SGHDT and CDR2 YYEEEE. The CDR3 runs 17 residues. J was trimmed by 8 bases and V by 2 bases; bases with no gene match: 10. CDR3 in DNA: TGTGCCAGCAGCTTCGGACTAGCGGGAGTCCCACAGGATGAGCAGTTCTTC. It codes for CASSFGLAGVPQDEQFF.

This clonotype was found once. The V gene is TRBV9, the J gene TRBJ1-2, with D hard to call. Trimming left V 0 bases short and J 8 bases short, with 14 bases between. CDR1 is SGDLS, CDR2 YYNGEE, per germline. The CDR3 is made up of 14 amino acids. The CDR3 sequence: CASSVDREFGGYTF. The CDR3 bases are TGTGCCAGCAGCGTAGATAGGGAATTCGGCGGCTACACCTTC.

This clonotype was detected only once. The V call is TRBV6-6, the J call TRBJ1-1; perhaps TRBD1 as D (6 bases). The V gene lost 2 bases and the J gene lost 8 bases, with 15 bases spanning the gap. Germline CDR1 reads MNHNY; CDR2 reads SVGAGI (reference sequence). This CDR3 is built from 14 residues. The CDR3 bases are TGTGCCAGCAGTTACCCTGGGACAACGGCGGAAGCTTTCTTT. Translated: CASSYPGTTAEAFF.

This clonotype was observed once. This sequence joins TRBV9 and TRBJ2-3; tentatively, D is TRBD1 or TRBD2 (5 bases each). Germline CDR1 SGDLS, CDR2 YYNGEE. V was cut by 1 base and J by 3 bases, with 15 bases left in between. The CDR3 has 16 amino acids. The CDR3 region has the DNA TGTGCCAGCAGCGTACCAATATCTGGGACGACAGATACGCAGTATTTT. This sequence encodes CASSVPISGTTDTQYF.

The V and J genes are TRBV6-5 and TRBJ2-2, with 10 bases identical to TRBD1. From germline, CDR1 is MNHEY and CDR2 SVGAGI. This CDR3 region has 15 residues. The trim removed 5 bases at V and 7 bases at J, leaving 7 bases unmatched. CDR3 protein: CASSPLDRGGGELFF. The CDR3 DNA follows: TGTGCCAGCAGTCCTTTGGACAGGGGGGGCGGGGAGCTGTTTTTT.

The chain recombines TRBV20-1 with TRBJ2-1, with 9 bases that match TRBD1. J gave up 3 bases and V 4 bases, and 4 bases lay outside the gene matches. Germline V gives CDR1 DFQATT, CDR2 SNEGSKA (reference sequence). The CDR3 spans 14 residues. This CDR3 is CSANGQGNYNEQFF. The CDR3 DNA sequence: TGCAGTGCTAACGGACAGGGGAACTACAATGAGCAGTTCTTC.

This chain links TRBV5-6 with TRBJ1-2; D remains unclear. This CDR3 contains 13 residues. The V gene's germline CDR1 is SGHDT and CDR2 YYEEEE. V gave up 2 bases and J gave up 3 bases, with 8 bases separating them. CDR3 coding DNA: TGTGCCAGCAGCTTAGACGAGCACTATGGCTACACCTTC. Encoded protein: CASSLDEHYGYTF.

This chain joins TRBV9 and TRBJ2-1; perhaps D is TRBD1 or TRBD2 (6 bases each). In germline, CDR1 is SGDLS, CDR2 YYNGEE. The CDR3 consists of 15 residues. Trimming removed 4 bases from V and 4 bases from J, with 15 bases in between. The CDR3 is CASSQEGDPYNEQFF. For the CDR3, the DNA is TGTGCCAGCAGCCAGGAGGGGGACCCATACAATGAGCAGTTCTTC. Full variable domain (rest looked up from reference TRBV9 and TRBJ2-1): DSGVTQTPKHLITATGQRVTLRCSPRSGDLSVYWYQQSLDQGLQFLIQYYNGEERAKGNILERFSAQQFPDLHSELNLSSLELGDSALYFCASSQEGDPYNEQFFGPGTRLTVL.

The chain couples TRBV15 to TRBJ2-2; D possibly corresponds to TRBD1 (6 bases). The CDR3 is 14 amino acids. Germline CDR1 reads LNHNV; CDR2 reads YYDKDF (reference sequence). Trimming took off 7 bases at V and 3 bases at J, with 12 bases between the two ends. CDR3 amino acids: CATKQGIDTGELFF. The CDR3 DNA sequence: TGTGCCACCAAGCAGGGGATCGACACCGGGGAGCTGTTTTTT.

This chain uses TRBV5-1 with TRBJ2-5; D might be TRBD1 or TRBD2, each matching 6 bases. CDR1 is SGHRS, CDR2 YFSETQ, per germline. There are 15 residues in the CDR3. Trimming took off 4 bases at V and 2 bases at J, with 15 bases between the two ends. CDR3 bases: TGCGCCAGCAGCCCCGGGGGCAGGCCTCAAGAGACCCAGTACTTC. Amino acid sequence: CASSPGGRPQETQYF.

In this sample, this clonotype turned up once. CDR3 in amino acids: CASSPDGWGNQPQHF. The DNA for the CDR3 is TGTGCCAGCAGTCCGGACGGATGGGGCAATCAGCCCCAGCATTTT. The J gene is TRBJ1-5, the V gene TRBV7-6, with D unresolved. Germline loops: CDR1 SGHVS, CDR2 FNYEAQ. There are 15 residues in the CDR3. With 6 bases removed from V and 2 bases from J, the gap between germline ends came to 14 bases. The full variable domain, its missing parts supplied by reference TRBV7-6 and TRBJ1-5, is GAGVSQSPRYKVTKRGQDVALRCDPISGHVSLYWYRQALGQGPEFLTYFNYEAQQDKSGLPNDRFSAERPEGSISTLTIQRTEQRDSAMYRCASSPDGWGNQPQHFGDGTRLSIL.

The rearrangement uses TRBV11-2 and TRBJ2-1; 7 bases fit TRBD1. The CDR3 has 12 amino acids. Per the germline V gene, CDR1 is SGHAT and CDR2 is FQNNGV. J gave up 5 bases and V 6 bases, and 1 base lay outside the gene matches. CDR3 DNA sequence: TGTGCCAGCAGGGGGACAGACAATGAGCAGTTCTTC. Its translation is CASRGTDNEQFF.

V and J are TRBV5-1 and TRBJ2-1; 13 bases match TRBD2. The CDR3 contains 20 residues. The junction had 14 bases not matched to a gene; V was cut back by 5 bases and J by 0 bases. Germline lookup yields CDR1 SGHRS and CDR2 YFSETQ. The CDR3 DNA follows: TGCGCCAGCAGTTTTGGGGGACTAGCGGGGACCTCAAGCTCCTACAATGAGCAGTTCTTC. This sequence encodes CASSFGGLAGTSSSYNEQFF.

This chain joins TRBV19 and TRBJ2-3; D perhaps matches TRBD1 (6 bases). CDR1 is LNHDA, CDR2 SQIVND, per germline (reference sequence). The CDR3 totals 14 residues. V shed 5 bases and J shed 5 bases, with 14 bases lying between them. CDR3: CASSGGGPKDTQYF. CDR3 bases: TGTGCCAGTAGTGGGGGCGGTCCAAAAGATACGCAGTATTTT. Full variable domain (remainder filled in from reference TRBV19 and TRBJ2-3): DGGITQSPKYLFRKEGQNVTLSCEQNLNHDAMYWYRQDPGQGLRLIYYSQIVNDFQKGDIAEGYSVSREKKESFPLTVTSAQKNPTAFYLCASSGGGPKDTQYFGPGTRLTVL.

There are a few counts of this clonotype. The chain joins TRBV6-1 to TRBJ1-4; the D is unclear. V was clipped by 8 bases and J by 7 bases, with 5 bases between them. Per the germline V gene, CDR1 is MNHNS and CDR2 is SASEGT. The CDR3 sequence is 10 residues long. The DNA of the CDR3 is TGTGCCAGCGCCGGTGAAAAACTGTTTTTT. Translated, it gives CASAGEKLFF.

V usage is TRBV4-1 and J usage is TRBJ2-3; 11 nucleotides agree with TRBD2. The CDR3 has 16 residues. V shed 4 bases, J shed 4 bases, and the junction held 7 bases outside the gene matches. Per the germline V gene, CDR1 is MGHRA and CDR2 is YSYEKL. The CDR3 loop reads CASSLTLAGGPDTQYF. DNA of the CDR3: TGCGCCAGCAGCCTTACCCTAGCGGGGGGCCCAGATACGCAGTATTTT.

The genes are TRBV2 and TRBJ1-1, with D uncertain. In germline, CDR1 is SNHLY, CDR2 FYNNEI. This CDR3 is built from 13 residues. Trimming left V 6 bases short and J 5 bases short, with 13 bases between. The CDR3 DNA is TGTGCCAGCAGGGACGGGAGGTGGACTGAAGCTTTCTTT. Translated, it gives CASRDGRWTEAFF.

CDR3: CASGETQVTTDTQYF. CDR3 in DNA: TGTGCCAGCGGAGAAACCCAGGTCACAACAGATACGCAGTATTTT. The chain couples TRBV6-5 to TRBJ2-3; D not certain. CDR1 and CDR2 (germline): MNHEY, SVGAGI. The CDR3 contains 15 residues. Trimming removed 8 bases at V and 3 bases at J, with 18 bases between.

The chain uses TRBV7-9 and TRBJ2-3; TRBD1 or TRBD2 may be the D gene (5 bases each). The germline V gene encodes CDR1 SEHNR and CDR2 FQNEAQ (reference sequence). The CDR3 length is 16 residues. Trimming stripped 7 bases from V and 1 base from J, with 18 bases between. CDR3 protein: CASTPNQGEGTDTQYF. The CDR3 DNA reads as TGTGCCAGCACCCCAAACCAGGGAGAGGGCACAGATACGCAGTATTTT.